The 9 T cell receptor beta chains below come from one sample, sequenced in a study of metastatic and nonmetastatic thyroid tumors. Ahead of thyroid surgery, no patient had received treatment of any kind. TCRdb reassembled clones from the PCR reads with MiXCR. Of tens of thousands of clones in the sample, roughly 12% were seen once. The specimen sequenced was blood. The receptors were sampled from a female donor with papillary thyroid cancer or a benign thyroid nodule (not recorded which). Some clones in this sample may be carry-over from other donors' samples.

The chain carries TRBV29-1 and TRBJ2-3, with D perhaps TRBD1 (6 bases). The CDR3 runs 14 residues. The V gene's germline CDR1 is SQVTM and CDR2 ANQGSEA. The germline V and J ends were trimmed by 7 bases and 2 bases, with 16 bases remaining between them. CDR3 region: CSAAPTGNTDTQYF. The DNA of the CDR3 is TGCAGCGCCGCCCCGACAGGAAACACAGATACGCAGTATTTT.

As regards this clone: One base away lies a much larger clone, so this may be a sequencing read error. J is TRBJ2-5 and V is TRBV10-3, with D possibly called TRBD1 or TRBD2 (6 bases each). The CDR3 spans 15 residues. Per the germline V gene, CDR1 is ENHRY and CDR2 is SYGVKD. Trimming pared 5 bases from V and 5 bases from J, leaving 18 bases between. This CDR3 is CAISYLGGRSETQYF. The DNA of the CDR3 is TGTGCCATCAGTTATTTGGGGGGCAGGAGTGAGACCCAGTACTTC.

This clone was seen many times. The rearrangement joins TRBV6-1 to TRBJ1-6, with D perhaps matching TRBD1 (5 bases). Germline assignment: CDR1 MNHNS and CDR2 SASEGT. This CDR3 has 14 residues. V was pared by 6 bases and J by 8 bases, with 14 bases between. The CDR3 loop reads CASRSRGDHSPLHF. The CDR3 bases are TGTGCCAGCAGGAGTCGGGGGGATCATTCACCCCTCCACTTT.

In its sample, this clone was seen many times. CDR3 amino acids: CASSGMGAGNTIYF. The DNA for the CDR3 is TGCGCCAGCAGCGGGATGGGGGCTGGAAACACCATATATTTT. The chain recombines TRBV5-1 with TRBJ1-3; perhaps TRBD1 as D (5 bases). The length of the CDR3 is 14 residues. The germline V gene encodes CDR1 SGHRS and CDR2 YFSETQ. Between the trimmed V and J ends, which lost 4 bases and 2 bases, there was a span of 10 bases.

This clone appeared many times. The chain employs TRBV7-3 and TRBJ2-2; D unclear. Germline CDR1 reads SGHTA; CDR2 reads FQGTGA. V shed 2 bases and J shed 6 bases, with 4 bases lying between them. CDR3 length: 12 amino acids. Here the CDR3 reads CASSLGSGELFF. In nucleotides, the CDR3 is TGTGCCAGCAGCTTAGGTTCCGGGGAGCTGTTTTTT.

There are many counts of this clone. The genes are TRBV6-2 or TRBV6-3 and TRBJ2-2; 15 positions agree with TRBD2. J lost 1 base, V lost 2 bases, and 8 bases had no gene match. This CDR3 is 20 amino acids long. The germline gives CDR1 MNHEY, CDR2 SVGEGT. The CDR3 reads CASSYRRTSGRAMNTGELFF. The DNA of the CDR3 is TGTGCCAGCAGTTACCGTCGGACTAGCGGGAGGGCCATGAACACCGGGGAGCTGTTTTTT.

This clone showed up many times. The rearrangement uses TRBV5-1 and TRBJ2-5; D is unresolved. Per germline, CDR1 SGHRS and CDR2 YFSETQ. The CDR3 is 15 amino acids. V lost 0 bases to trimming and J lost 4 bases, with 13 bases between them. The CDR3 coding sequence is TGCGCCAGCAGCTTGGGATCTGGGCAGAGAGAGACCCAGTACTTC. Translation gives CASSLGSGQRETQYF.

The DNA of the CDR3 is TGTGCCAGCATTAAGTGTGGTGGGCAGGCAGATACGCAGTATTTT. Its translation: CASIKCGGQADTQYF. The chain couples TRBV25-1 to TRBJ2-3; D call uncertain. CDR1 MGHDK and CDR2 SYGVNS come from the germline V gene. The germline V and J ends were trimmed by 7 bases and 4 bases, with 18 bases remaining between them. The CDR3 extends over 15 amino acids.

This clone has ten or more counts. This chain uses TRBV5-1 with TRBJ1-4; D might be TRBD1 (6 bases). V gave up 8 bases and J gave up 3 bases, with 14 bases separating them. This CDR3 comprises 14 residues. From germline, CDR1 is SGHRS and CDR2 YFSETQ. In DNA, the CDR3 is TGCGCCAGTCGGGGGGCGACCTCTAATGAAAAACTGTTTTTT. It codes for CASRGATSNEKLFF.